One T cell receptor beta chain is described in this entry. Its antigen is unidentified. The ends were cut back, 7 bases at V and 4 bases at J, with 10 bases in the middle. The CDR3 length is 12 residues. CDR1 and CDR2 from the germline V gene are SEHNR and FQNEAQ (reference sequence). For each subset, genomic DNA was distributed in equal portions over several immunoSEQ plates. Replicate PCRs from sorted subsets contained around 190 ng DNA, which is around 30,000 T cell genomes. This table comes from immunoSEQ multiplex PCR, and its TCRdb copy is limited to in-frame clones, with some not included. This sample has hundreds of thousands of clones; roughly 92% occur once, and the top ten carry less than 25%. The data derive from a study of shared clonotypes between healthy human individuals. Positively selected for CCR7, the CD45RO-negative cells used as naive CD8 cells excluded terminally differentiated effector memory CD45RA+ cells.

Study findings and constraints: Clonotypes that were shared across a few donors made up approximately 5.1% of naive CD4 clonotypes.

The chain has TRBV7-9 and TRBJ1-2; D is unresolved. The sequence derives from a man aged 25 to 45 in good health. The source material was naive CD8+ T cells sorted from blood. The CDR3 DNA is TGTGCCAGCAACTCGGCTGTCTATGGCTACACCTTC. Its translation is CASNSAVYGYTF.